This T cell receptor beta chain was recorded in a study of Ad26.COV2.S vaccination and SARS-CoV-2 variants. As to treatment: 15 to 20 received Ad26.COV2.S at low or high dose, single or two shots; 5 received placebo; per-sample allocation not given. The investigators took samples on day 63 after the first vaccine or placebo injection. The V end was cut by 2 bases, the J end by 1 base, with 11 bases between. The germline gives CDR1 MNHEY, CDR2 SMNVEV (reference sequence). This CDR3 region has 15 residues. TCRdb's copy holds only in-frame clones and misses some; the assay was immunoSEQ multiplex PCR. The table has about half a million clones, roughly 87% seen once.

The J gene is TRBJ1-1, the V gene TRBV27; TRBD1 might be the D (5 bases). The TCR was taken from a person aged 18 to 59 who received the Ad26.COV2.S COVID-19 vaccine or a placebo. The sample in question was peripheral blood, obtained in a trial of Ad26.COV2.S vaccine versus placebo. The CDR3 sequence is CASSLVAGRNTEAFF. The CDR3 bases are TGTGCCAGCAGTTTAGTTGCAGGGAGGAACACTGAAGCTTTCTTT.